A single sample gave rise to the 20 T cell receptor beta chains below, sequenced in a study of blood T cells in healthy people across ages. Sample-barcoded 5' priming and a J-beta primer mix drove a second PCR of roughly 6 to 12 cycles. TCRdb independently ran MiXCR on the 5' RACE reads; one entry per CDR3 protein. The sample lists about 680,000 distinct CDR3 sequences; around 48% were seen once. Material for sequencing was blood. Receptor source: a woman aged 60-75 years in good health.

This clonotype was seen a few times. The V call is TRBV7-2, the J call TRBJ2-5; D uncertain. The CDR3 covers 13 residues. The V gene's germline CDR1 is SGHTA and CDR2 FQGNSA. Trimming pared 5 bases from V and 1 base from J, leaving 8 bases between. In DNA, the CDR3 is TGTGCCAGCAGCCCCGCGATCCAAGAGACCCAGTACTTC. Translating gives CASSPAIQETQYF.

This clonotype was seen a few times. The CDR3 sequence is CSATYPLSYEQYF. The CDR3 nucleotides read TGCAGTGCCACTTATCCCTTATCCTACGAGCAGTACTTC. This chain joins TRBV20-1 and TRBJ2-7; D gene ambiguous. V was shortened by 6 bases and J by 1 base, with 13 bases between the two germline ends. Looked up from germline, CDR1 is DFQATT and CDR2 is SNEGSKA (reference sequence). This CDR3 contains 13 residues.

This clonotype was counted only a few times. This chain uses TRBV28 with TRBJ2-7, with 9 bases lining up with TRBD1. The CDR3 totals 13 residues. Unmatched junction bases numbered 6, after V lost 8 bases and J lost 4 bases. Germline V lookup: CDR1 MDHEN, CDR2 SYDVKM. In DNA form, the CDR3 reads TGTGCCAGCGGATTACAGGGGGCTTACGAGCAGTACTTC. This translates into CASGLQGAYEQYF.

This clonotype was seen a single time. The chain recombines TRBV28 with TRBJ2-5; TRBD2 matches 7 bases. Germline trimming cut 6 bases from V and 11 bases from J; bases unmatched to any gene: 18. Germline V gene data show CDR1 as MDHEN and CDR2 as SYDVKM. This CDR3 is 15 amino acids long. CDR3 sequence (DNA): TGTGCCAGCAGCCTACCTACGGGCCCTGGGAGGGAGCAGTACTTC. Its protein product is CASSLPTGPGREQYF.

The chain joins TRBV13 to TRBJ2-7; D uncertain. The CDR3 sequence is 17 residues long. V was trimmed by 4 bases and J by 0 bases, leaving 19 bases between them. The germline gives CDR1 PRHDT, CDR2 FYEKMQ (reference sequence). Here the CDR3 DNA reads TGTGCCAGCAGCTCAGGCCTTTGGCGGAAAAGCTCCTACGAGCAGTACTTC. This codes for CASSSGLWRKSSYEQYF. The variable domain in full, with the rest retrieved from reference TRBV13 and TRBJ2-7, is AAGVIQSPRHLIKEKRETATLKCYPIPRHDTVYWYQQGPGQDPQFLISFYEKMQSDKGSIPDRFSAQQFSDYHSELNMSSLELGDSALYFCASSSGLWRKSSYEQYFGPGTRLTVT.

This chain uses TRBV4-3 with TRBJ2-1, with 10 bases lining up with TRBD2. The germline CDR1 and CDR2 sequences are LGHNA and YSLEER. The J segment lost 1 base and the V segment lost 3 bases, leaving 12 bases of the junction unmatched. This CDR3 is 19 amino acids long. The DNA of the CDR3 is TGCGCCAGCAGCCACGGTAATAGCGGGAGGAGCCGATCCTACAATGAGCAGTTCTTC. It yields the protein CASSHGNSGRSRSYNEQFF.

A remark on this clonotype: One end of the junction fails to match germline, which may point to a read error. The rearrangement links TRBV28 to TRBJ1-4; D is ambiguous. CDR3 size: 15 residues. Germline CDR1 and CDR2: MDHEN and SYDVKM. The CDR3 protein is CASSGIRRTNEKLFF. The DNA of the CDR3 is TGTGCCAGCAGTGGGATTAGAAGAACTAATGAAAAGCTGTTTTTT.

The chain links TRBV27 to TRBJ2-3; unclear D gene. V lost 2 bases to trimming and J lost 0 bases, with 9 bases between them. CDR3 length: 15 residues. Germline V CDR1 and CDR2: MNHEY, SMNVEV (reference sequence). CDR3 sequence reads: CASSLKVVSTDTQYF. The DNA of the CDR3 is TGTGCCAGCAGTTTAAAGGTAGTCAGCACAGATACGCAGTATTTT.

The V and J genes are TRBV7-2 and TRBJ1-5; the D gene is possibly TRBD1 (6 bases). The ends were cut back, 2 bases at V and 6 bases at J, with 11 bases in the middle. Per the germline V gene, CDR1 is SGHTA and CDR2 is FQGNSA. The length of the CDR3 is 14 residues. CDR3 residues: CASSLRGGTQPQHF. The CDR3 region has the DNA TGTGCCAGCAGCTTAAGAGGGGGGACTCAGCCCCAGCATTTT.

V gene TRBV4-2 combines with J gene TRBJ2-5; possibly TRBD2 for D (5 bases). The length of the CDR3 is 15 residues. Germline V gene sequence: CDR1 LGHNA, CDR2 YNFKEQ. V lost 0 bases and J lost 11, with 19 bases in between. CDR3: CASSQDDRRDREQYF. The CDR3 DNA reads as TGTGCCAGCAGCCAAGATGACCGTAGAGATAGGGAGCAGTACTTC.

On this clonotype: An end of the junction does not agree with germline; a read error may underlie this. The chain couples TRBV10-3 to TRBJ1-6; D is possibly TRBD1 (5 bases). The germline gives CDR1 ENHRY, CDR2 SYGVKD. The CDR3 extends over 15 amino acids. The CDR3 DNA reads as TGCGCCATCAGTGACGGCACAGGACCAAATTCACCCCTCCACTTT. It encodes CAISDGTGPNSPLHF.

The chain couples TRBV4-2 to TRBJ1-2; 8 nucleotides agree with TRBD1. With 0 bases clipped from V and 5 bases from J, the junction kept 5 bases outside the gene matches. Germline lookup yields CDR1 LGHNA and CDR2 YNFKEQ. This CDR3 contains 15 residues. DNA of the CDR3: TGTGCCAGCAGCCAAGATTGGGACAGGCGGTATGGCTACACCTTC. It encodes CASSQDWDRRYGYTF.

V usage is TRBV5-1 and J usage is TRBJ2-3, with TRBD2 identical over 7 bases. Per the germline V gene, CDR1 is SGHRS and CDR2 is YFSETQ. V was clipped by 4 bases and J by 5 bases; unmatched bases: 10. The CDR3 has 15 amino acids. The CDR3 coding sequence is TGCGCCAGCAGCGTTGACGCGGGAGCGTTAGATACGCAGTATTTT. It encodes CASSVDAGALDTQYF.

V usage is TRBV15 and J usage is TRBJ2-7, with TRBD2 as a possible D gene (6 bases). Per germline, CDR1 LNHNV and CDR2 YYDKDF (reference sequence). The CDR3 spans 15 residues. V dropped 6 bases and J dropped 0 bases, with 15 bases sitting between them. CDR3 nucleotides: TGTGCCACCAGTCCGGGTGCGGGGCACTCCTACGAGCAGTACTTC. This sequence encodes CATSPGAGHSYEQYF. Complete variable domain (other parts from reference TRBV15 and TRBJ2-7): DAMVIQNPRYQVTQFGKPVTLSCSQTLNHNVMYWYQQKSSQAPKLLFHYYDKDFNNEADTPDNFQSRRPNTSFCFLDIRSPGLGDTAMYLCATSPGAGHSYEQYFGPGTRLTVT.

This rearrangement joins TRBV13 to TRBJ2-1, with 10 bases matching TRBD2. The J call is in doubt because the DNA end fits TRBJ2-7 better. The V gene's germline CDR1 is PRHDT and CDR2 FYEKMQ (reference sequence). This CDR3 comprises 14 residues. The CDR3 DNA reads TGTGCCAGCAGCCATGGGTCTAGCGGGGGCGAGCAGTACTTC. It specifies CASSHGSSGGEQYF.

The sample holds a few counts of this clonotype. DNA for the CDR3: TGTGCCAGCAGTCCGGGCGGGATGAGGAGAGGCTACACCTTC. Protein: CASSPGGMRRGYTF. This rearrangement joins TRBV12-3 or TRBV12-4 to TRBJ1-2; no definite D call. CDR3 size: 14 residues. The ends were cut back, 5 bases at V and 8 bases at J, with 18 bases in the middle.

This clonotype was found a few times. V is TRBV29-1 and J is TRBJ2-1; 7 bases map to TRBD2. The V segment lost 4 bases and the J segment 5 bases; nucleotides outside the gene matches: 5. The CDR3 has 13 residues. In germline, CDR1 is SQVTM, CDR2 ANQGSEA. CDR3 in DNA: TGCAGCGTTGGTAGCGGGTTTGACAATGAGCAGTTCTTC. This gives the protein CSVGSGFDNEQFF.

The chain combines TRBV7-2 with TRBJ2-7; 11 nucleotides agree with TRBD2. J was trimmed by 4 bases and V by 5 bases; bases with no gene match: 13. Germline-derived CDR1 and CDR2 are SGHTA and FQGNSA. The CDR3 spans 17 residues. In nucleotides, the CDR3 is TGTGCCAGCAGCCCTACCGGGACTAGCGGAATTTTTTACGAGCAGTACTTC. Translation gives CASSPTGTSGIFYEQYF.

This clonotype appeared a few times. J is TRBJ2-1 and V is TRBV29-1, with 9 nucleotides matching TRBD2. Germline values: CDR1 SQVTM, CDR2 ANQGSEA. The V gene end was trimmed by 5 bases and the J gene end by 5 bases; junction bases not matched to a gene: 4. This CDR3 is 13 amino acids long. This chain's CDR3 is CSVLSSGNNEQFF. The CDR3 bases are TGCAGCGTTTTGTCTAGCGGGAACAATGAGCAGTTCTTC.

The CDR3: CASRPTGNEQFF. The CDR3 DNA is TGTGCCAGCAGACCCACAGGGAATGAGCAGTTCTTC. This sequence joins TRBV12-3 or TRBV12-4 and TRBJ2-1; a possible D gene is TRBD1 (6 bases). The V end was cut by 6 bases, the J end by 7 bases, with 10 bases between. The CDR3 runs 12 residues.